These 6 T cell receptor beta chains originate from one sample sequenced in a study of blood T cell repertoires in COVID-19. Clones were sequenced by immunoSEQ multiplex PCR, and TCRdb holds only the in-frame ones, with some missing. The sample consists of tens of thousands of clones, roughly 88% of them appearing once. The source material was peripheral blood. All receptors come from a man aged 55-75 years with acute or convalescent COVID-19.

The rearrangement uses TRBV28 and TRBJ2-7; 11 bases match TRBD2. V lost 4 bases and J lost 3; bases outside the gene matches: 11. Germline CDR1 MDHEN, CDR2 SYDVKM. The CDR3 covers 17 residues. The CDR3 is CASSSVMGTSGFYEQYF. The CDR3 coding sequence is TGTGCCAGCAGTTCGGTAATGGGGACTAGCGGATTCTACGAGCAGTACTTC. Looking up the rest from reference TRBV28 and TRBJ2-7 gives the full variable domain: DVKVTQSSRYLVKRTGEKVFLECVQDMDHENMFWYRQDPGLGLRLIYFSYDVKMKEKGDIPEGYSVSREKKERFSLILESASTNQTSMYLCASSSVMGTSGFYEQYFGPGTRLTVT.

V usage is TRBV28 and J usage is TRBJ1-2, with D possibly being TRBD1 (6 bases). The length of the CDR3 is 16 residues. Deletions cut 5 bases from V and 0 bases from J, with 16 bases between. From germline, CDR1 is MDHEN and CDR2 SYDVKM. This CDR3 is CASSLLWTATNYGYTF. CDR3 in DNA: TGTGCCAGCAGTCTACTCTGGACAGCGACTAACTATGGCTACACCTTC.

The V gene is TRBV19, the J gene TRBJ2-7, with TRBD1 matching 7 bases. Per germline, CDR1 LNHDA and CDR2 SQIVND (reference sequence). The CDR3 is made up of 15 amino acids. The V segment lost 6 bases and the J segment 2 bases; nucleotides outside the gene matches: 10. In nucleotides, the CDR3 is TGTGCCAGTAGGAGATACGGGACAGAGACCTACGAGCAGTACTTC. Its translation is CASRRYGTETYEQYF.

The gene calls are TRBV12-5 and TRBJ1-2, with 7 bases that match TRBD1. From germline, CDR1 is LGHNT and CDR2 FRNRAP. V gave up 0 bases and J gave up 4 bases; unmatched junction bases: 8. CDR3 length: 16 residues. The CDR3 nucleotides read TGTGCTAGTGGTTTGGTACAGGGGTCCTCTGTCTATGGCTACACCTTC. Amino acid sequence: CASGLVQGSSVYGYTF.

The chain links TRBV28 to TRBJ2-7; 8 bases fit TRBD2. Per the germline V gene, CDR1 is MDHEN and CDR2 is SYDVKM. The CDR3 length is 15 residues. Trimming at V came to 5 bases and at J to 6 bases, leaving 12 bases not matched to a gene. The CDR3 region has the DNA TGTGCCAGCAGTGGTCAGGCGGCGGGAGGTGGCGAGCAGTACTTC. It yields the protein CASSGQAAGGGEQYF.

Notes on this clone: A junction end diverges from the germline sequence, so it may reflect a read error. This chain connects TRBV19 to TRBJ2-7; D possibly corresponds to TRBD1 (6 bases). The CDR3 extends over 13 amino acids. The germline V gene encodes CDR1 LNHDA and CDR2 SQIVND (reference sequence). The CDR3 region has the DNA TGTGCCAGTAGTACGCCCGGTACAGGGAAGGCCCACTTC. Translating gives CASSTPGTGKAHF.